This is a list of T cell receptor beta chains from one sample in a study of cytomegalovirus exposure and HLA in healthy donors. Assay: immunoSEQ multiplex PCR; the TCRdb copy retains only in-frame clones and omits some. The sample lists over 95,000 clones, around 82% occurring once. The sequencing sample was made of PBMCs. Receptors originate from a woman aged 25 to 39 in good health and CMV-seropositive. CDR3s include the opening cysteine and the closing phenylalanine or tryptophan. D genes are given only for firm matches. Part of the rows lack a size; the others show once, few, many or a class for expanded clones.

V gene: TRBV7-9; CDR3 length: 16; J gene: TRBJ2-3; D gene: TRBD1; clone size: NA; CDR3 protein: CSSSLVGQGAVDTQYF; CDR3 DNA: TGTTCCAGCAGCTTAGTTGGGCAGGGGGCTGTGGATACGCAGTATTTT
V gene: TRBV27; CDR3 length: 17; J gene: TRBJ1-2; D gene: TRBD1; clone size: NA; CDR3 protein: CASSFDAPGTGWYGYTF; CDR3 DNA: TGTGCCAGCAGTTTTGATGCCCCCGGGACAGGGTGGTATGGCTACACCTTC
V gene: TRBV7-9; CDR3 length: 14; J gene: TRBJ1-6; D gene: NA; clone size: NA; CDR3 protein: CATESQGRNSPLHF; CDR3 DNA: TGTGCCACCGAAAGCCAGGGGCGGAATTCACCCCTCCACTTT
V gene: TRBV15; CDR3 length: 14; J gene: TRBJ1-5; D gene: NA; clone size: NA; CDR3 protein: CATSRDSGWQPQHF; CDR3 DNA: TGTGCCACCAGCAGAGACTCGGGTTGGCAGCCCCAGCATTTT
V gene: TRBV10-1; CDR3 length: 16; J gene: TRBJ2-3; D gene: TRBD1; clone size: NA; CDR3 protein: CASSAIGTGRTDTQYF; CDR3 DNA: TGCGCCAGCAGCGCCATCGGGACAGGCCGCACAGATACGCAGTATTTT
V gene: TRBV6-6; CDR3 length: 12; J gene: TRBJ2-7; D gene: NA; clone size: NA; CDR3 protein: CASSPSFYEQYF; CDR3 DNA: TGTGCCAGCAGCCCCTCTTTCTACGAGCAGTACTTC
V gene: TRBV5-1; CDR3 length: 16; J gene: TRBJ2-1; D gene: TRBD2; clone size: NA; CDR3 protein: CASSRTSGGKLGEQFF; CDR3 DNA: TGCGCCAGCAGCAGGACTAGCGGGGGGAAGTTGGGTGAGCAGTTCTTC
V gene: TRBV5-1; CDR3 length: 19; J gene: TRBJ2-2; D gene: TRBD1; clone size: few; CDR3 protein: CASSLVTGGPTRGTGELFF; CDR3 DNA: TGCGCCAGCAGCTTGGTTACAGGGGGCCCCACACGAGGGACCGGGGAGCTGTTTTTT
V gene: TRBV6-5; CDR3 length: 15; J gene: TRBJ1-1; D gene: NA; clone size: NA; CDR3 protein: CASREAGGMNTEAFF; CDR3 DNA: TGTGCCAGCCGGGAGGCAGGTGGGATGAACACTGAAGCTTTCTTT
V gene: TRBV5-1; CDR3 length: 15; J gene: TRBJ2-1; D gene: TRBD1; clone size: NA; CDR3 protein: CASRAGTVLTNEQFF; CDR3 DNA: TGCGCCAGCCGCGCCGGGACAGTCTTAACAAATGAGCAGTTCTTC
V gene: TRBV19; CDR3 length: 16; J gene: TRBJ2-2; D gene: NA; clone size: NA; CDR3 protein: CASSKVPRGNTGELFF; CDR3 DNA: TGTGCCAGTAGTAAGGTTCCTAGGGGGAACACCGGGGAGCTGTTTTTT
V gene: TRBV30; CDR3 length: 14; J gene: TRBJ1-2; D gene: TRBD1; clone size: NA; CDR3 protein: CAWIMRQGNYGYTF; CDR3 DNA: TGTGCCTGGATTATGAGACAGGGCAACTATGGCTACACCTTC
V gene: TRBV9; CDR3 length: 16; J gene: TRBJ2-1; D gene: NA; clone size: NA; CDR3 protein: CASSVGASSSYNEQFF; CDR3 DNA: TGTGCCAGCAGCGTAGGGGCGTCCAGCTCCTACAATGAGCAGTTCTTC
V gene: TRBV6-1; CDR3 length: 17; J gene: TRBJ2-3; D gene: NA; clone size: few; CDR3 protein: CASSDRQVKTSTDTQYF; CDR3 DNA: TGTGCCAGCAGTGACCGACAGGTCAAGACTAGCACAGATACGCAGTATTTT
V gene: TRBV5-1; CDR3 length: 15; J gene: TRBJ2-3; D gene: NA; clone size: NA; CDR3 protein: CASSLVSSYTDTQYF; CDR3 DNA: TGCGCCAGCAGCTTGGTGTCTAGTTACACAGATACGCAGTATTTT
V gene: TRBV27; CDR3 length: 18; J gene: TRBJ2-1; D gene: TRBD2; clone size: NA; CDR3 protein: CASSPGLAGETRYNEQFF; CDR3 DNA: TGTGCCAGCAGTCCGGGACTAGCGGGAGAAACTAGGTACAATGAGCAGTTCTTC
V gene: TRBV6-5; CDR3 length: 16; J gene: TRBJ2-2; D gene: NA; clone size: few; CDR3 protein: CASSYNAGMDTGELFF; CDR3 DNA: TGTGCCAGCAGTTATAACGCCGGGATGGACACCGGGGAGCTGTTTTTT
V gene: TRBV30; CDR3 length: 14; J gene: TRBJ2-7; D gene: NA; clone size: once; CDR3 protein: CAWSLGQGGHEQYF; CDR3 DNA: TGTGCCTGGAGTCTTGGACAGGGAGGGCACGAGCAGTACTTC